Each of the 10 T cell receptor beta chains below was sequenced from the same sample in a study of blood T cell repertoires in COVID-19. Repertoires were generated with immunoSEQ multiplex PCR, while TCRdb's copy carries only in-frame clones and drops some. The sample lists roughly 230,000 clones, 80% to 85% occurring once. The sample consisted of peripheral blood. Receptors originate from a man aged 50 or older with active or convalescent COVID-19.

This chain joins TRBV6-1 and TRBJ1-5; 7 bases fit TRBD1. Trimming cost V 4 bases and J 2 bases; bases outside gene matches: 8. Germline values: CDR1 MNHNS, CDR2 SASEGT. The CDR3 consists of 16 residues. The CDR3 region has the DNA TGTGCCAGCAGTGCCCGACAGGGTCGTGGCAATCAGCCCCAGCATTTT. Translation gives CASSARQGRGNQPQHF.

The chain couples TRBV19 to TRBJ1-5; a possible D gene is TRBD1 (6 bases). Trimming removed 3 bases at V and 0 bases at J, with 15 bases between. CDR1 and CDR2 from the germline V gene are LNHDA and SQIVND (reference sequence). The CDR3 runs 17 residues. The CDR3 is CASSIRRRGYSNQPQHF. In nucleotides, the CDR3 is TGTGCCAGTAGTATTCGCCGCAGGGGCTATAGCAATCAGCCCCAGCATTTT. Combining the CDR3 with reference TRBV19 and TRBJ1-5 gives the whole variable domain DGGITQSPKYLFRKEGQNVTLSCEQNLNHDAMYWYRQDPGQGLRLIYYSQIVNDFQKGDIAEGYSVSREKKESFPLTVTSAQKNPTAFYLCASSIRRRGYSNQPQHFGDGTRLSIL.

The chain is built from TRBV6-5 and TRBJ2-3; a weak D match, TRBD1 (5 bases). The CDR3 is made up of 14 amino acids. From germline, CDR1 is MNHEY and CDR2 SVGAGI. V lost 7 bases and J 2 bases, leaving 13 bases between the germline ends. The CDR3 protein is CASTAGWVTDTQYF. The DNA of the CDR3 is TGTGCCAGCACGGCAGGGTGGGTCACAGATACGCAGTATTTT.

This clone was seen a single time. The rearrangement uses TRBV6-1 and TRBJ2-3; 12 bases align to TRBD2. Germline V gives CDR1 MNHNS, CDR2 SASEGT. The CDR3 contains 22 residues. The V gene end was trimmed by 0 bases and the J gene end by 4 bases; junction bases not matched to a gene: 20. The CDR3 bases are TGTGCCAGCAGTGAAGCCCACGGACAGGGGCGAGGACTAGCGGGGACCCCAGATACGCAGTATTTT. Its translation is CASSEAHGQGRGLAGTPDTQYF.

V is TRBV27 and J is TRBJ2-7, with TRBD1 matching over 9 bases. The CDR3 loop spans 14 amino acids. Germline assignment: CDR1 MNHEY and CDR2 SMNVEV (reference sequence). Trimming removed 5 bases from V and 4 bases from J; junction bases left unmatched: 6. This CDR3 is CASSPQGQGYEQYF. Written as DNA, the CDR3 is TGTGCCAGCAGTCCCCAAGGACAGGGGTACGAGCAGTACTTC.

The chain links TRBV10-3 to TRBJ1-6; the D gene is possibly TRBD1 (6 bases). The CDR3 has 14 amino acids. Germline values: CDR1 ENHRY, CDR2 SYGVKD. V was clipped by 10 bases and J by 0 bases, with 10 bases between them. CDR3 sequence reads: CATKDSSYNSPLHF. The CDR3, as DNA: TGTGCCACCAAGGACAGCTCCTATAATTCACCCCTCCACTTT.

V gene TRBV6-1 combines with J gene TRBJ1-1; 8 bases fit TRBD1. Germline CDR1 MNHNS, CDR2 SASEGT. The CDR3 runs to 15 residues. V lost 6 bases to trimming and J lost 3 bases; unmatched junction nucleotides: 9. CDR3 DNA: TGTGCCAGCAGAAACTCAGGGGGCGCGGACACTGAAGCTTTCTTT. The encoded protein is CASRNSGGADTEAFF.

The gene calls are TRBV11-3 and TRBJ2-7, with 9 bases lining up with TRBD2. Germline V gene sequence: CDR1 SGHNT, CDR2 YENEEA. The CDR3 is 18 residues long. The J segment lost 0 bases and the V segment lost 4 bases, leaving 13 bases of the junction unmatched. The CDR3 loop is CASSSAGGTGLSSYEQYF. The CDR3 DNA reads as TGTGCCAGCAGCTCAGCGGGGGGAACGGGCCTAAGCTCCTACGAGCAGTACTTC.

V and J are TRBV6-6 and TRBJ2-7; 14 nucleotides match TRBD2. The V and J ends lost 4 bases and 3 bases, in that order; junction bases with no gene match: 5. The CDR3 is 16 amino acids. Germline values: CDR1 MNHNY, CDR2 SVGAGI (reference sequence). The CDR3 bases are TGTGCCAGCAGTTCGACTAGCGGGGGGGTACACTACGAGCAGTACTTC. It specifies CASSSTSGGVHYEQYF.

The chain carries TRBV30 and TRBJ1-3, with D unresolved. This CDR3 region has 15 residues. Germline loops: CDR1 GTSNPN, CDR2 SVGIG (reference sequence). Trimming stripped 0 bases from V and 4 bases from J, with 13 bases between. The CDR3 loop reads CAWSVTGREGNTIYF. The CDR3, as DNA: TGTGCCTGGAGTGTCACTGGGCGTGAGGGAAACACCATATATTTT.